The present T cell receptor (beta chain) was sequenced within a study of identical twins. V was clipped by 4 bases and J by 9 bases, with 13 bases between them. The CDR3 extends over 13 amino acids. CDR1 is MRHNA and CDR2 is SNTAGT in the germline V gene. Unique molecular identifiers were present on the cDNA, and a universal primer site came from template switching. TCRdb re-derived calls from the 5' RACE reads in MiXCR, one entry per CDR3 protein. The sample holds around 280,000 distinct CDR3 sequences, 8% to 9% seen once. Remarks on this clonotype: Its antigen is not identified.

Findings of the study overall: Part of the zero-insertion signal could reflect confounding by invariant MAIT and iNKT cells. Excess twin sharing in beta out-of-frame sequences was weaker.

This sample also belongs to another study, concerning yellow fever vaccine responses in identical twins. Per that study: Each twin's T cell response to the vaccine was reported to look partly convergent and partly personalized.

Source material: memory (CD45RO+) T cells sorted from blood. This receptor was identified in a woman aged 18-29 years in good health. V and J are TRBV6-4 and TRBJ2-1; D might be TRBD2 (5 bases). The CDR3 sequence is CASSGGEVSEQFF. CDR3 nucleotides: TGTGCCAGCAGTGGGGGAGAGGTTAGTGAGCAGTTCTTC.